The T cell receptor beta chain described here comes from a study of blood T cell repertoires in COVID-19. Overall study context: Acute and convalescent COVID-19 samples came from the United States, Italy and Spain.

Per the germline V gene, CDR1 is SGHRS and CDR2 is YFSETQ. CDR3 size: 13 residues. V was pared by 1 base and J by 7 bases, with 1 base of the junction left unmatched. This study enrolled people aged 18 to 89 from about two dozen US geographic areas. Recovered Cohort 3 donors showed two negative PCRs, clearance, or symptom resolution. Methods used by the authors: Reference gene primers were amplified, and this amplification served to estimate nucleated cell counts. Produced via immunoSEQ multiplex PCR; TCRdb's table is partial and in-frame only. The D gene and trimming were derived from the DNA, and the V and J assignments and clone size from that table. The repertoire holds 140,000 or so clones, with around 85% as singletons.

The clonotype originates from a woman aged 35 to 49 who had recovered from COVID-19. The V gene is TRBV5-1, the J gene TRBJ1-5, with 8 bases aligning to TRBD1. The material sequenced was PBMCs or T cells enriched from blood (not recorded which). The DNA for the CDR3 is TGCGCCAGCAGCTTGAACAGGGGGCAGCCCCAGCATTTT. Protein product: CASSLNRGQPQHF.